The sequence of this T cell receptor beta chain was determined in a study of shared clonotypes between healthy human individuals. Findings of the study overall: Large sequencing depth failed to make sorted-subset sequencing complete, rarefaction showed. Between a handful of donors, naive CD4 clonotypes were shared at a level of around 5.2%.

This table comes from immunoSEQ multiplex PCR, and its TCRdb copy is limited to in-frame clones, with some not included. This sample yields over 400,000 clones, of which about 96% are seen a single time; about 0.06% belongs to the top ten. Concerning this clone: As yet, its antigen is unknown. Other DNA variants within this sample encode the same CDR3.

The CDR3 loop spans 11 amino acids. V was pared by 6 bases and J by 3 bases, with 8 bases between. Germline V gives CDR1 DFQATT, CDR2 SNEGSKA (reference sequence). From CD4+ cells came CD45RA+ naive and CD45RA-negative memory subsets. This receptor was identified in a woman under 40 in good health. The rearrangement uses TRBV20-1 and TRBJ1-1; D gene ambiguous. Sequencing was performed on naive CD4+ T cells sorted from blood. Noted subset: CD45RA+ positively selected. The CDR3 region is CSAPRDTEAFF. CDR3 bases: TGCAGTGCGCCCCGGGACACTGAAGCTTTCTTT.